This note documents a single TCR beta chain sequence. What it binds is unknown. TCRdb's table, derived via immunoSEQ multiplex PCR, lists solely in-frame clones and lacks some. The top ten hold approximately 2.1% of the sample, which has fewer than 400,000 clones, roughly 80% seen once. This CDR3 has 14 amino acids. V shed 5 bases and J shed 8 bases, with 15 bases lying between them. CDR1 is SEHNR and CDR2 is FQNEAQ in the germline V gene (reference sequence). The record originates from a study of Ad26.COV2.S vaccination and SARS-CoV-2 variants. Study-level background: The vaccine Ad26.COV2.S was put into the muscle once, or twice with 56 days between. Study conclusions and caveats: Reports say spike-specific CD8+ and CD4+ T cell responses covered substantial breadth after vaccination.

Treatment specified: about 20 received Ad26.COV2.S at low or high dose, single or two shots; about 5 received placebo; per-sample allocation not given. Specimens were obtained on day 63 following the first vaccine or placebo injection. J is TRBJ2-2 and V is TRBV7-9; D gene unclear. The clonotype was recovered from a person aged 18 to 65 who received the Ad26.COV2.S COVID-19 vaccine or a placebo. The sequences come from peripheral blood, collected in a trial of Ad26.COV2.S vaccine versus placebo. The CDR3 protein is CASSPTPRMGELFF. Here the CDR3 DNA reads TGTGCCAGCAGCCCAACCCCCCGGATGGGGGAGCTGTTTTTT.